One and the same sample provided the 2 T cell receptor beta chains below, sequenced in a study of identifying expanded T cells in peripheral blood (dated by TCRdb to between 2019 and 2020). The protocol used for the library was the immunoSEQ multiplex PCR assay. Sourced from immuneACCESS, this table was stored by TCRdb with only in-frame sequences that have V and J called. A share of the clones is absent; for the studies checked, an unresolved V gene accounts for under half, and the remainder has no known explanation. The sample table records some 65,000 clones; approximately 82% of these occur just once. The leading ten clones occupy about a fifth of the sample. Sequenced: blood. These receptors came from a person between 18 and 69 years old in good health.

As concerns this clone: The junction does not match germline at one end; this may be a read error. The sample has other DNA sequences that encode this CDR3 too. The genes are TRBV19 and TRBJ2-7; perhaps TRBD2 as D (5 bases). The CDR3 covers 14 residues. Germline assignment: CDR1 LNHDA and CDR2 SQIVND (reference sequence). The DNA of the CDR3 is TGTGCCAGTAGTTCTCGGGGTGCGGGTTACGAGCAGTATTTC. Its translation is CASSSRGAGYEQYF.

The genes are TRBV6-6 and TRBJ2-1; D is undetermined. V was clipped by 5 bases and J by 8 bases, with 13 bases between them. This CDR3 contains 13 residues. Germline assignment: CDR1 MNHNY and CDR2 SVGAGI (reference sequence). The CDR3 nucleotides are TGTGCCAGCAGTACCCCCATTATCTATGAGCAGTTCTTC. Its translation: CASSTPIIYEQFF.